One and the same sample provided the 25 T cell receptor beta chains below, sequenced in a study of T cell repertoires in cytomegalovirus infection (dated by TCRdb to about 2019). The sequencing machine was an Illumina HiSeq 1500. In TCRdb, the public reads were trimmed at Q25 with fastp and aligned with MiXCR, with productive beta chains retained. For every CDR3 protein sequence, its rows merge into one entry that carries the most common genes and DNA. Here the sample has approximately 250,000 distinct CDR3 sequences; approximately 13% occur a single time. Roughly 1.7% of the sample is taken by the ten largest. What was sequenced was PBMCs. The receptors were gathered from a human donor in good health (CMV status not recorded). Some clones in this sample may be carry-over from other donors' samples.

This clonotype was counted once. V gene TRBV19 combines with J gene TRBJ1-1; D is uncertain. Germline CDR1 and CDR2: LNHDA and SQIVND (reference sequence). This CDR3 region has 15 residues. V was pared by 8 bases and J by 4 bases, with 20 bases between. CDR3 sequence: CASSFAARFGTEAFF. CDR3 sequence (DNA): TGTGCCAGTTCTTTTGCCGCTAGATTTGGCACTGAAGCTTTCTTT.

This clonotype occurred many times. CDR3 residues: CASSLDGRGRTDTQYF. Written as DNA, the CDR3 is TGTGCCAGCAGCTTAGACGGGAGGGGGAGGACAGATACGCAGTATTTT. V and J are TRBV7-2 and TRBJ2-3, with 8 nucleotides matching TRBD2. CDR1 and CDR2 from the germline V gene are SGHTA and FQGNSA. The CDR3 covers 16 residues. V was pared by 1 base and J by 3 bases, with 6 bases of the junction left unmatched.

In this sample, this clonotype turned up a few times. The chain has TRBV11-2 and TRBJ2-1; D is uncertain. Deletions cut 2 bases from V and 3 bases from J, with 5 bases between. The CDR3 contains 13 residues. Looked up from germline, CDR1 is SGHAT and CDR2 is FQNNGV. CDR3 in DNA: TGTGCCAGCAGCTTAAACAACTACAATGAGCAGTTCTTC. It yields the protein CASSLNNYNEQFF.

At least ten counts were recorded for this clonotype. The chain couples TRBV12-3 or TRBV12-4 to TRBJ2-7; a possible D gene is TRBD2 (6 bases). V was clipped by 2 bases and J by 7 bases, with 15 bases between them. This CDR3 region has 14 residues. CDR3 bases: TGTGCCAGCAGTTTACTAGCGCTGACTAAGGAGCAGTACTTC. As protein: CASSLLALTKEQYF.

This clonotype was picked up many times. The chain uses TRBV7-3 and TRBJ2-1; D possibly corresponds to TRBD2 (7 bases). CDR1 is SGHTA, CDR2 FQGTGA, per germline. This CDR3 is built from 12 residues. Trimming took off 2 bases at V and 14 bases at J, with 13 bases between the two ends. The CDR3 coding sequence is TGTGCCAGCAGCTTACCGGGGGGCTATAAGTTCTTC. Translating gives CASSLPGGYKFF.

This clonotype appeared many times. The rearrangement joins TRBV5-1 to TRBJ2-7; D is possibly TRBD1 (6 bases). Trimming took off 5 bases at V and 3 bases at J, with 12 bases between the two ends. Germline V gives CDR1 SGHRS, CDR2 YFSETQ. The CDR3 consists of 13 residues. The CDR3 DNA is TGCGCCAGCAGACGGATACAGGGCTACGAGCAGTACTTC. It is translated as CASRRIQGYEQYF.

This clonotype appeared a few times. This sequence joins TRBV6-2 or TRBV6-3 and TRBJ2-7; 9 bases are a match to TRBD2. V gave up 5 bases and J gave up 10 bases; unmatched junction bases: 6. Germline V lookup: CDR1 MNHEY, CDR2 SVGEGT. The CDR3 is made up of 12 amino acids. In DNA form, the CDR3 reads TGTGCCAGCAGTGCACTAGCGGGTCTTCAGTACTTC. The encoded protein is CASSALAGLQYF.

The chain is built from TRBV7-9 and TRBJ1-5; no firm D call. Trimming removed 1 base from V and 3 bases from J, with 13 bases in between. Germline V gene sequence: CDR1 SEHNR, CDR2 FQNEAQ (reference sequence). This CDR3 is built from 16 residues. Written as DNA, the CDR3 is TGTGCCAGCAGCTTAGGATCAGCGAACGCCAATCAGCCCCAGCATTTT. It yields the protein CASSLGSANANQPQHF.

As to this clonotype: At one of its ends the junction is not consistent with the germline gene, which may arise from a read error. V is TRBV20-1 and J is TRBJ2-7, with TRBD1 as a possible D gene (5 bases). There are 14 residues in the CDR3. The V gene's germline CDR1 is DFQATT and CDR2 SNEGSKA (reference sequence). The CDR3 sequence: CSGREVLRGYEQYF. The CDR3 nucleotides read TGCAGTGGTAGAGAAGTACTAAGGGGCTACGAGCAGTACTTC.

This clonotype showed up just once. V usage is TRBV3-1 and J usage is TRBJ1-1, with D possibly matching TRBD1 (5 bases). V lost 1 base to trimming and J lost 1 base, with 10 bases between them. The CDR3 loop spans 15 amino acids. Germline lookup yields CDR1 LGHDT and CDR2 YNNKEL (reference sequence). The CDR3 nucleotides read TGTGCCAGCAGCCAAGGTGGTAGGGGGAACACTGAAGCTTTCTTT. Its protein is CASSQGGRGNTEAFF.

This clonotype has at least ten counts. The chain couples TRBV7-2 to TRBJ2-3; D uncertain. The length of the CDR3 is 15 residues. CDR1 and CDR2 (germline): SGHTA, FQGNSA. V was cut by 3 bases and J by 5 bases, with 15 bases left in between. The CDR3 nucleotides are TGTGCCAGCAGCTTCGGGCCCCAATTCAGAGATACGCAGTATTTT. This codes for CASSFGPQFRDTQYF. The variable domain in full, completed from reference TRBV7-2 and TRBJ2-3, reads GAGVSQSPSNKVTEKGKDVELRCDPISGHTALYWYRQSLGQGLEFLIYFQGNSAPDKSGLPSDRFSAERTGGSVSTLTIQRTQQEDSAVYLCASSFGPQFRDTQYFGPGTRLTVL.

V and J are TRBV14 and TRBJ2-7; no definite D call. The CDR3 totals 13 residues. The V gene's germline CDR1 is SGHDN and CDR2 FVKESK. Trimming stripped 0 bases from V and 8 bases from J, with 11 bases between. CDR3 amino acids: CASSQDLGAQQYF. The CDR3, as DNA: TGTGCCAGCAGCCAAGATCTCGGCGCACAGCAGTACTTC.

This clonotype showed up just a few times. The V gene is TRBV7-2, the J gene TRBJ2-5; D uncertain. Per the germline V gene, CDR1 is SGHTA and CDR2 is FQGNSA. The V end was cut by 1 base, the J end by 9 bases, with 18 bases between. This CDR3 contains 15 residues. The CDR3 sequence: CASSLDSSDPPAQYF. In DNA form, the CDR3 reads TGTGCCAGCAGCTTAGATTCGAGCGATCCCCCTGCCCAGTACTTC. Full variable domain (remainder filled in from reference TRBV7-2 and TRBJ2-5): GAGVSQSPSNKVTEKGKDVELRCDPISGHTALYWYRQSLGQGLEFLIYFQGNSAPDKSGLPSDRFSAERTGGSVSTLTIQRTQQEDSAVYLCASSLDSSDPPAQYFGPGTRLLVL.

This clonotype was detected ten times or more. The chain employs TRBV7-2 and TRBJ1-2; 7 nucleotides match TRBD1. The CDR3 is 15 residues long. Germline assignment: CDR1 SGHTA and CDR2 FQGNSA. V shed 5 bases and J 2 bases; nucleotides not matched to a gene: 8. This CDR3 reads CASSPQGQLNYGYTF. The DNA for the CDR3 is TGTGCCAGCAGCCCGCAGGGACAGCTAAACTATGGCTACACCTTC.

This clonotype was recorded at least ten times. The chain is built from TRBV7-2 and TRBJ2-7; the D is unclear. Trimming cost V 5 bases and J 5 bases, with 16 bases left between them. Germline CDR1 is SGHTA and CDR2 is FQGNSA. CDR3 length: 14 amino acids. This CDR3 is CASSLSQESNEQYF. CDR3 nucleotide sequence: TGTGCCAGCAGCCTTTCCCAGGAAAGTAACGAGCAGTACTTC.

This clonotype appeared many times. This chain joins TRBV19 and TRBJ2-2; the D is unclear. CDR1 is LNHDA and CDR2 is SQIVND in the germline V gene (reference sequence). Trimming shortened V by 3 bases and J by 0 bases, and 11 bases separated the two germline ends. CDR3 size: 16 residues. The CDR3 nucleotides are TGTGCCAGTAGTATGAGAGCAGCTCCGAACACCGGGGAGCTGTTTTTT. Protein product: CASSMRAAPNTGELFF.

In its sample, this clonotype was seen a few times. This sequence joins TRBV25-1 and TRBJ1-1, with 7 bases that match TRBD1. This CDR3 region has 15 residues. Germline CDR1 and CDR2: MGHDK and SYGVNS. V lost 4 bases to trimming and J lost 0 bases; unmatched junction nucleotides: 5. The CDR3 DNA reads as TGTGCCAGCAGTGGGTACAGGGGCATGAACACTGAAGCTTTCTTT. Protein sequence: CASSGYRGMNTEAFF.

This clonotype was counted at least ten times. The chain combines TRBV12-3 or TRBV12-4 with TRBJ1-5; possible D gene TRBD1, 6 bases. V lost 3 bases to trimming and J lost 0 bases, with 21 bases between them. The length of the CDR3 is 19 residues. The chain's CDR3 is CASSFGFQWGRDSNQPQHF. CDR3 coding DNA: TGTGCCAGCAGTTTCGGGTTTCAATGGGGGCGGGATAGCAATCAGCCCCAGCATTTT.

The rearrangement uses TRBV5-1 and TRBJ2-5; 10 bases map to TRBD2. The CDR3 totals 14 residues. Trimming at V came to 5 bases and at J to 1 base, leaving 2 bases not matched to a gene. Germline CDR1 and CDR2: SGHRS and YFSETQ. This CDR3 is CASRASGSQETQYF. CDR3 nucleotide sequence: TGCGCCAGCAGAGCTAGCGGGAGCCAAGAGACCCAGTACTTC.

V usage is TRBV3-1 and J usage is TRBJ2-7; D gene ambiguous. Trimming took off 1 base at V and 2 bases at J, with 12 bases between the two ends. CDR1 is LGHDT and CDR2 is YNNKEL in the germline V gene (reference sequence). This CDR3 comprises 15 residues. CDR3 DNA sequence: TGTGCCAGCAGCCAAGGCGGCCAGTTGGCCTACGAGCAGTACTTC. It is translated as CASSQGGQLAYEQYF.

This clonotype was picked up many times. The chain recombines TRBV7-2 with TRBJ2-5; D is perhaps TRBD2 (6 bases). CDR1 is SGHTA and CDR2 is FQGNSA in the germline V gene. V shed 6 bases and J shed 1 base, with 12 bases lying between them. This CDR3 contains 14 residues. CDR3 amino acids: CASRLGGVQETQYF. Written as DNA, the CDR3 is TGTGCCAGCAGATTGGGCGGGGTCCAAGAGACCCAGTACTTC. Full variable domain (outside the CDR3, taken from reference TRBV7-2 and TRBJ2-5): GAGVSQSPSNKVTEKGKDVELRCDPISGHTALYWYRQSLGQGLEFLIYFQGNSAPDKSGLPSDRFSAERTGGSVSTLTIQRTQQEDSAVYLCASRLGGVQETQYFGPGTRLLVL.

The CDR3 region has the DNA TGCAGCGTTGAGGATACCGGGGGCACTGAAGCTTTCTTT. Protein sequence: CSVEDTGGTEAFF. The genes are TRBV29-1 and TRBJ1-1, with D tentatively TRBD1 (5 bases). Germline V gene lookup returns CDR1 SQVTM and CDR2 ANQGSEA. This CDR3 is 13 amino acids long. V was pared by 3 bases and J by 4 bases, with 12 bases between.

This clonotype was seen at least ten times. This chain links TRBV19 with TRBJ1-4; TRBD1 is a possible D gene (5 bases). The CDR3 extends over 17 amino acids. V gave up 1 base and J gave up 4 bases, with 16 bases separating them. Germline V gene lookup returns CDR1 LNHDA and CDR2 SQIVND (reference sequence). DNA for the CDR3: TGTGCCAGTAGTATAGGCCGAACAGGCGGTAGTAATGAAAAACTGTTTTTT. Encoded protein: CASSIGRTGGSNEKLFF. The full variable domain, with the rest looked up from reference TRBV19 and TRBJ1-4, is DGGITQSPKYLFRKEGQNVTLSCEQNLNHDAMYWYRQDPGQGLRLIYYSQIVNDFQKGDIAEGYSVSREKKESFPLTVTSAQKNPTAFYLCASSIGRTGGSNEKLFFGSGTQLSVL.

This clonotype came up many times. Here the CDR3 DNA reads TGTGCCAGCAGTTGGAACAGGGCCCCTTTTGAGACCCAGTACTTC. Translating gives CASSWNRAPFETQYF. This rearrangement joins TRBV12-3 or TRBV12-4 to TRBJ2-5; maybe TRBD1 (6 bases). V was clipped by 4 bases and J by 5 bases, with 17 bases between them. The CDR3 is 15 amino acids.

A remark on this clonotype: A much larger clone sits a single nucleotide away, making a read error possible. V is TRBV11-3 and J is TRBJ2-2; the D gene is possibly TRBD1 (6 bases). The CDR3 totals 14 residues. The germline V gene has CDR1 SGHNT and CDR2 YENEEA. Trimming shortened V by 7 bases and J by 4 bases, and 13 bases separated the two germline ends. The chain's CDR3 is CASTTTGSTGELFF. CDR3 nucleotide sequence: TGTGCCAGCACCACCACAGGGTCCACCGGGGAGCTGTTTTTT. Looking up the rest from reference TRBV11-3 and TRBJ2-2 gives the full variable domain: EAGVVQSPRYKIIEKKQPVAFWCNPISGHNTLYWYLQNLGQGPELLIRYENEEAVDDSQLPKDRFSAERLKGVDSTLKIQPAELGDSAVYLCASTTTGSTGELFFGEGSRLTVL.